The T cell receptor beta chain under discussion was sequenced for a study of Graves' ophthalmopathy and Graves' hyperthyroidism. Study-level findings and limits: Ophthalmopathy versus stable hyperthyroidism: 13-signature model gave around 86% sensitivity, approximately 80% specificity. Most thyroid-expanded clonotypes exceeding 0.001 frequency were also found in blood.

Thyroid ultrasound, orbital computed tomography, TRAb, serum thyroxine and clinical symptoms formed the basis of diagnosis. Amplification of TCR beta CDR3 regions used RNA transcripts. First-round RT-PCR employed HTBI primers, with a second-round multiplex PCR after it. A single record per CDR3 protein comes from TCRdb applying MiXCR to the multiplex PCR reads. The sample holds about 380,000 distinct CDR3 sequences, just over 15% seen once. The ends lost 2 bases at V and 3 bases at J; junction bases unmatched: 4. CDR1 and CDR2 (germline): LGHDT, YNNKEL (reference sequence). The CDR3 has 15 amino acids. This clonotype was seen a few times. Antigen unknown.

The chain uses TRBV3-1 and TRBJ1-1, with 9 bases aligning to TRBD1. The sequencing input was peripheral blood. The clonotype comes from a woman younger than 30 with stable Graves' hyperthyroidism. CDR3 sequence: CASSQIWTGDTEAFF. In nucleotides, the CDR3 is TGTGCCAGCAGCCAAATTTGGACAGGGGACACTGAAGCTTTCTTT.